A selection of T cell receptor beta chains follows, all from one sample in a study of OX40 agonist ivuxolimab in advanced cancers. Libraries were prepared by immunoSEQ multiplex PCR; TCRdb keeps only in-frame clonotypes and omits some of them. The table includes about 64,000 clones, about 80% detected once. Specimen: CD4+ or CD8+ T cells sorted from blood, collected in a trial of the OX40 agonist ivuxolimab. These receptors all stem from an adult with an advanced solid tumor such as melanoma, head and neck, liver or kidney cancer. Each CDR3 is given with its conserved first and last residue. The order of the fields is V gene, D gene, J gene, clone size, CDR3 DNA, CDR3 protein. A D gene is named only where the DNA matches it firmly. Clone size is not always given. Where it is, it says once, few, many or a class for expanded clones.

v_call: TRBV9; d_call: -; j_call: TRBJ2-3; clone_size: -; cdr3_nt: TGTGCCAGCAGCGTAGGCCCGAGCACAGATACGCAGTATTTT; cdr3_aa: CASSVGPSTDTQYF
v_call: TRBV7-2; d_call: -; j_call: TRBJ2-2; clone_size: once; cdr3_nt: TGTGCCAGCAGCTTAGTGGGCGGGGCTAACACCGGGGAGCTGTTTTTT; cdr3_aa: CASSLVGGANTGELFF
v_call: TRBV7-9; d_call: TRBD2; j_call: TRBJ2-2; clone_size: -; cdr3_nt: TGTGCCAGCAGCTCCAGCGGGGGGAACACCGGGGAGCTGTTTTTT; cdr3_aa: CASSSSGGNTGELFF
v_call: TRBV5-1; d_call: TRBD1; j_call: TRBJ2-2; clone_size: -; cdr3_nt: TGCGCCAGCAGCAGGGACAGGGGGGCCGGGGAGCTGTTTTTT; cdr3_aa: CASSRDRGAGELFF
v_call: TRBV19; d_call: TRBD1; j_call: TRBJ2-5; clone_size: -; cdr3_nt: TGTGCCAGATTATGGGGACAGAAAGAGACCCAGTACTTC; cdr3_aa: CARLWGQKETQYF
v_call: TRBV28; d_call: -; j_call: TRBJ2-1; clone_size: -; cdr3_nt: TGTGCCACCAGCCTGCCTGGGACGGCTTTGAGCTCCTACAATGAGCAGTTCTTC; cdr3_aa: CATSLPGTALSSYNEQFF
v_call: TRBV30; d_call: -; j_call: TRBJ2-1; clone_size: -; cdr3_nt: TGTGCCTGGAGTAATGACAGAATAACGAACAATGAGCAGTTCTTC; cdr3_aa: CAWSNDRITNNEQFF
v_call: TRBV5-4; d_call: TRBD1; j_call: TRBJ2-7; clone_size: few; cdr3_nt: TGTGCCAGCAGCCGGGACAGGGATTTCGGGGAGCAGTACTTC; cdr3_aa: CASSRDRDFGEQYF
v_call: TRBV27; d_call: TRBD1; j_call: TRBJ1-6; clone_size: -; cdr3_nt: TGTGCCAGCAGTTGGGGACAGGGTAATTCACCCCTCCACTTT; cdr3_aa: CASSWGQGNSPLHF
v_call: TRBV9; d_call: -; j_call: TRBJ2-7; clone_size: -; cdr3_nt: TGTGCCAGCAGCGTCAACACCCAGTCCTACGAGCAGTACTTC; cdr3_aa: CASSVNTQSYEQYF
v_call: TRBV9; d_call: TRBD2; j_call: TRBJ2-3; clone_size: -; cdr3_nt: TGTGCCAGCAGTGCCACTAGCGGGGTCACAGATACGCAGTATTTT; cdr3_aa: CASSATSGVTDTQYF
v_call: TRBV7-7; d_call: -; j_call: TRBJ2-2; clone_size: -; cdr3_nt: TGTGCTAGCAGCGCAGGGATGTCCGGGGAGCTGTTTTTT; cdr3_aa: CASSAGMSGELFF
v_call: TRBV19; d_call: -; j_call: TRBJ2-7; clone_size: -; cdr3_nt: TGTGCCAGTAGTAAATCTCTCGTGCAGGGGGGTTACTACGAGCAGTACTTC; cdr3_aa: CASSKSLVQGGYYEQYF
v_call: TRBV10-3; d_call: -; j_call: TRBJ2-7; clone_size: -; cdr3_nt: TGTGCCATCAGTCCCGACTTATCCTACGCGGTGCAGTACTTC; cdr3_aa: CAISPDLSYAVQYF
v_call: TRBV2; d_call: TRBD1; j_call: TRBJ2-7; clone_size: -; cdr3_nt: TGTGCCGGACGGGACAGGGTTGACGAGCAGTACTTC; cdr3_aa: CAGRDRVDEQYF
v_call: TRBV5-5; d_call: TRBD2; j_call: TRBJ2-7; clone_size: -; cdr3_nt: TGTGCCAGCAGCCCAGGACTAGCGGGAGGTTATTACGAGCAGTACTTC; cdr3_aa: CASSPGLAGGYYEQYF
v_call: TRBV28; d_call: -; j_call: TRBJ1-2; clone_size: few; cdr3_nt: TGTGCCAGCGTAAAAGGGGGGGGATATGGCTACACCTTC; cdr3_aa: CASVKGGGYGYTF
v_call: TRBV7-7; d_call: -; j_call: TRBJ2-1; clone_size: -; cdr3_nt: TGTGCTAGCAGCTTAAGTGGAAACAATGAGCAGTTCTTC; cdr3_aa: CASSLSGNNEQFF
v_call: TRBV25-1; d_call: -; j_call: TRBJ2-4; clone_size: -; cdr3_nt: TGTGCCAGCTCACCGGGACAACGAGTCAAAAACATTCAGTACTTC; cdr3_aa: CASSPGQRVKNIQYF
v_call: TRBV27; d_call: -; j_call: TRBJ2-7; clone_size: -; cdr3_nt: TGTGCCAGCAGTCCGGGATGGTCCCACGAGCAGTACTTC; cdr3_aa: CASSPGWSHEQYF
v_call: TRBV28; d_call: -; j_call: TRBJ1-2; clone_size: once; cdr3_nt: TGTGCCAGCAGAACTTATGGCTACACCTTC; cdr3_aa: CASRTYGYTF
v_call: TRBV16; d_call: -; j_call: TRBJ2-7; clone_size: -; cdr3_nt: TGTGCCAGCAGCCGAGGGAACAGGGACGAGCAGTACTTC; cdr3_aa: CASSRGNRDEQYF
v_call: TRBV19; d_call: -; j_call: TRBJ1-2; clone_size: -; cdr3_nt: TGTGCCAGTAGCGTCGATGGTCAGGGCTATGGCTACACCTTC; cdr3_aa: CASSVDGQGYGYTF
v_call: TRBV14; d_call: -; j_call: TRBJ2-5; clone_size: -; cdr3_nt: TGTGCCAGCAGCCAATCTAGGGGTCAAGAGACCCAGTACTTC; cdr3_aa: CASSQSRGQETQYF
v_call: TRBV6-5; d_call: -; j_call: TRBJ2-2; clone_size: once; cdr3_nt: TGTGCCAGCAGTTATAATGGCGGGGAGCTGTTTTTT; cdr3_aa: CASSYNGGELFF
v_call: TRBV18; d_call: -; j_call: TRBJ2-3; clone_size: -; cdr3_nt: TGTGCCAGCTCACCCCCCGGGACACCGGTGTATACGCAGTATTTT; cdr3_aa: CASSPPGTPVYTQYF
v_call: TRBV6-5; d_call: -; j_call: TRBJ2-2; clone_size: -; cdr3_nt: TGTGCCAGCAGTAGCAGGGCGTTCGACACCGGGGAGCTGTTTTTT; cdr3_aa: CASSSRAFDTGELFF
v_call: TRBV5-4; d_call: -; j_call: TRBJ1-1; clone_size: -; cdr3_nt: TGTGCCAGCAGCTTGGCTGGGGTGATGAACACTGAAGCTTTCTTT; cdr3_aa: CASSLAGVMNTEAFF
v_call: TRBV6-5; d_call: -; j_call: TRBJ1-2; clone_size: once; cdr3_nt: TGTGCCAGCAGTTACCGAGAGACGGTATTTTCGTATGGCTACACCTTC; cdr3_aa: CASSYRETVFSYGYTF
v_call: TRBV7-3; d_call: -; j_call: TRBJ2-2; clone_size: once; cdr3_nt: TGTGCCAGCAGAGACTACGCCGGGGAGCTGTTTTTT; cdr3_aa: CASRDYAGELFF
v_call: TRBV18; d_call: -; j_call: TRBJ1-1; clone_size: few; cdr3_nt: TGTGCCAGCTCACCGCCGGGGGGGCGGAACACTGAAGCTTTCTTT; cdr3_aa: CASSPPGGRNTEAFF
v_call: TRBV10-2; d_call: TRBD2; j_call: TRBJ2-1; clone_size: -; cdr3_nt: TGCGCCAGCAGTGAAGTCAGGCTAGCGGGAGTCCCCTCCTACAATGAGCAGTTCTTC; cdr3_aa: CASSEVRLAGVPSYNEQFF
v_call: TRBV30; d_call: TRBD1; j_call: TRBJ1-4; clone_size: -; cdr3_nt: TGTGCCTTGGGGACAGAGACTAATGAAAAACTGTTTTTT; cdr3_aa: CALGTETNEKLFF
v_call: TRBV19; d_call: TRBD2; j_call: TRBJ2-1; clone_size: -; cdr3_nt: TGTGCCAGTAGTATTTATCGTGAGACTAGCGGATTGAGCTCCTACAATGAGCAGTTCTTC; cdr3_aa: CASSIYRETSGLSSYNEQFF
v_call: TRBV4-1; d_call: -; j_call: TRBJ1-6; clone_size: once; cdr3_nt: TGCGCCAGCAGCCAAGATCGGTTCTATTCACCCCTCCACTTT; cdr3_aa: CASSQDRFYSPLHF
v_call: TRBV4-1; d_call: -; j_call: TRBJ2-6; clone_size: -; cdr3_nt: TGCGCCAGCAGCCAAGATAACTGGGGGAGTTCTGGGGCCAACGTCCTGACTTTC; cdr3_aa: CASSQDNWGSSGANVLTF
v_call: TRBV7-2; d_call: -; j_call: TRBJ1-5; clone_size: -; cdr3_nt: TGTGCCAGCAGCCCAACGACAGCCTTATACAATCAGCCCCAGCATTTT; cdr3_aa: CASSPTTALYNQPQHF
v_call: TRBV6-1; d_call: -; j_call: TRBJ1-5; clone_size: -; cdr3_nt: TGTGCCAGCAGCCCCATGGGGGTTAATCAGCCCCAGCATTTT; cdr3_aa: CASSPMGVNQPQHF
v_call: TRBV18; d_call: -; j_call: TRBJ1-2; clone_size: -; cdr3_nt: TGTGCCAGCTCACCCCCCTCACAGCAGGGAACGAGGGGCTACACCTTC; cdr3_aa: CASSPPSQQGTRGYTF
v_call: TRBV9; d_call: -; j_call: TRBJ1-1; clone_size: -; cdr3_nt: TGTGCCAGCAGCGTAGGTGTCCGGAACACTGAAGCTTTCTTT; cdr3_aa: CASSVGVRNTEAFF
v_call: TRBV29-1; d_call: TRBD2; j_call: TRBJ2-1; clone_size: -; cdr3_nt: TGCAGCGTTGCGCGGGGGGCGGTCTACAATGAGCAGTTCTTC; cdr3_aa: CSVARGAVYNEQFF
v_call: TRBV5-4; d_call: TRBD2; j_call: TRBJ2-5; clone_size: -; cdr3_nt: TGTGCCAGCAGCCCAGCGGGAAGTTCTGAGACCCAGTACTTC; cdr3_aa: CASSPAGSSETQYF
v_call: TRBV9; d_call: TRBD1; j_call: TRBJ1-3; clone_size: once; cdr3_nt: TGTGCCAGCACTAAGGGGGCCGGCGCCTCTGGAAACACCATATATTTT; cdr3_aa: CASTKGAGASGNTIYF
v_call: TRBV29-1; d_call: -; j_call: TRBJ2-3; clone_size: -; cdr3_nt: TGCAGCGTTGTACAGGGTGCAGATACGCAGTATTTT; cdr3_aa: CSVVQGADTQYF